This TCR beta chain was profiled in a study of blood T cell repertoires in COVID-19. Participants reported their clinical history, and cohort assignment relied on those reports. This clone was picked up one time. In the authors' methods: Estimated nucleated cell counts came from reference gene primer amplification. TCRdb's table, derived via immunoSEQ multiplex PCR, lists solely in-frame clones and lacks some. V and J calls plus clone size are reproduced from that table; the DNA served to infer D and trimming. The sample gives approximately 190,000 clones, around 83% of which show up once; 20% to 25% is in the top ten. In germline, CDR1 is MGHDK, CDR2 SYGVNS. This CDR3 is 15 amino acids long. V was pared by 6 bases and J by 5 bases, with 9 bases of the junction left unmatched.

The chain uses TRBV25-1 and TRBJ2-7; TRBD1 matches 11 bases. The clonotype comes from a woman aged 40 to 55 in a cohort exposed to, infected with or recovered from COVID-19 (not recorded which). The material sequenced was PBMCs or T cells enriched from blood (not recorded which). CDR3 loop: CASSPDRGQGNEQYF. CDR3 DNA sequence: TGTGCCAGCAGCCCGGACAGGGGGCAAGGAAACGAGCAGTACTTC.